The next 16 T cell receptor beta chains were all read from a single sample in a study of T cells after yellow fever vaccination. Each CDR3 protein gets one entry after TCRdb re-called the 5' RACE reads with MiXCR. The table has approximately 240,000 distinct CDR3 sequences, approximately 3.6% seen once; the top ten hold under 20%. The material sequenced was PBMCs, taken 15 days after the yellow fever booster vaccination. These receptors all stem from a man between 18 and 29 years old who received the YFV17D yellow fever vaccine.

This clonotype was counted at least ten times. The chain uses TRBV5-1 and TRBJ1-5; no clear D. In germline, CDR1 is SGHRS, CDR2 YFSETQ. The CDR3 spans 15 residues. V shed 4 bases and J shed 4 bases, with 15 bases lying between them. The CDR3 here is CASSSHTDDNQPQHF. For the CDR3, the DNA is TGCGCCAGCAGCAGTCACACCGATGATAATCAGCCCCAGCATTTT.

V and J are TRBV12-3 or TRBV12-4 and TRBJ1-2; D may be TRBD1 (6 bases). With 7 bases removed from V and 4 bases from J, the gap between germline ends came to 16 bases. This CDR3 spans 14 amino acids. In nucleotides, the CDR3 is TGTGCCAGCACCCCAGGGGTTAATTCCTATGGCTACACCTTC. Protein: CASTPGVNSYGYTF.

This clonotype was counted many times. This CDR3 reads CASTTGRAPDNEQFF. DNA for the CDR3: TGTGCCAGCACCACCGGGAGGGCCCCTGACAATGAGCAGTTCTTC. J is TRBJ2-1 and V is TRBV6-2 or TRBV6-3, with 8 positions matching TRBD2. Trimming cost V 7 bases and J 5 bases; bases outside gene matches: 10. Germline CDR1 is MNHEY and CDR2 is SVGEGT. CDR3 length equals 15 residues.

This clonotype was detected many times. This chain joins TRBV3-1 and TRBJ2-5, with 14 nucleotides matching TRBD2. The CDR3 loop spans 17 amino acids. The J segment lost 0 bases and the V segment lost 1 base, leaving 1 base of the junction unmatched. Germline V CDR1 and CDR2: LGHDT, YNNKEL (reference sequence). The CDR3 DNA follows: TGTGCCAGCAGCCAAGGACTAGCGGGGGGGTACCAAGAGACCCAGTACTTC. Residues: CASSQGLAGGYQETQYF.

This clonotype was recorded at least ten times. V and J are TRBV9 and TRBJ1-3, with a possible D match to TRBD1 (6 bases). This CDR3 comprises 15 residues. Trimming removed 2 bases at V and 3 bases at J, with 12 bases between. CDR1 and CDR2 (germline): SGDLS, YYNGEE. The CDR3 bases are TGTGCCAGCAGCGTCGAGGGGGTTTATGGAAACACCATATATTTT. This encodes CASSVEGVYGNTIYF.

This clonotype was seen many times. This chain connects TRBV5-1 to TRBJ2-5; 10 bases are a match to TRBD1. The ends lost 0 bases at V and 2 bases at J; junction bases unmatched: 4. The germline CDR1 and CDR2 sequences are SGHRS and YFSETQ. The CDR3 covers 16 residues. Written as DNA, the CDR3 is TGCGCCAGCAGCTTGGTAGTGGACAGGGGGCAAGAGACCCAGTACTTC. It translates to CASSLVVDRGQETQYF. The full variable domain, its missing parts supplied by reference TRBV5-1 and TRBJ2-5, is KAGVTQTPRYLIKTRGQQVTLSCSPISGHRSVSWYQQTPGQGLQFLFEYFSETQRNKGNFPGRFSGRQFSNSRSEMNVSTLELGDSALYLCASSLVVDRGQETQYFGPGTRLLVL.

The J gene is TRBJ2-7, the V gene TRBV6-5, with D perhaps matching TRBD2 (5 bases). In germline, CDR1 is MNHEY, CDR2 SVGAGI. This CDR3 is 14 amino acids long. The V end was cut by 5 bases, the J end by 0 bases, with 11 bases between. The CDR3 DNA reads TGTGCCAGCAGTGGTACGGGGAGCTCCTACGAGCAGTACGTC. This codes for CASSGTGSSYEQYV.

This clonotype was seen at least ten times. The chain joins TRBV20-1 to TRBJ2-7, with a tentative D call TRBD2 (6 bases). The V end was cut by 6 bases, the J end by 2 bases, with 14 bases between. This CDR3 has 13 residues. CDR1 and CDR2 (germline): DFQATT, SNEGSKA (reference sequence). The CDR3 DNA reads TGCAGTGCCCCCCCCGGGGGAACCTACGAGCAGTACGTC. Its translation is CSAPPGGTYEQYV.

In this sample, this clonotype turned up many times. The chain links TRBV3-1 to TRBJ1-1, with TRBD1 matching 12 bases. CDR1 is LGHDT, CDR2 YNNKEL, per germline (reference sequence). There are 14 residues in the CDR3. Trimming at V came to 7 bases and at J to 6 bases, leaving 6 bases not matched to a gene. The CDR3 spells CASTRDRGLAEAFF. CDR3 nucleotide sequence: TGTGCCAGCACCCGGGACAGGGGGCTTGCTGAAGCTTTCTTT.

This clonotype showed up many times. CDR3 nucleotide sequence: TGTGCCAGCAGTAAACGGGCTTTGAATGAAAAACTGTTTTTT. Translating gives CASSKRALNEKLFF. The rearrangement joins TRBV7-9 to TRBJ1-4, with D uncertain. The CDR3 consists of 14 residues. Trimming took off 6 bases at V and 5 bases at J, with 13 bases between the two ends. The V gene's germline CDR1 is SEHNR and CDR2 FQNEAQ (reference sequence).

This clonotype came up many times. The V call is TRBV7-8, the J call TRBJ1-3; D not certain. Looked up from germline, CDR1 is SGHVS and CDR2 is FQNEAQ. Between the trimmed V and J ends, which lost 5 bases and 0 bases, there was a span of 14 bases. This CDR3 comprises 16 residues. CDR3 amino acids: CASSHRVWSSGNTIYF. CDR3 bases: TGTGCCAGCAGCCACCGAGTTTGGAGCTCTGGAAACACCATATATTTT. The whole variable domain, remainder taken from reference TRBV7-8 and TRBJ1-3, is GAGVSQSPRYKVAKRGQDVALRCDPISGHVSLFWYQQALGQGPEFLTYFQNEAQLDKSGLPSDRFFAERPEGSVSTLKIQRTQQEDSAVYLCASSHRVWSSGNTIYFGEGSWLTVV.

At least ten counts were recorded for this clonotype. J is TRBJ1-4 and V is TRBV20-1; 8 bases are shared with TRBD1. There are 17 residues in the CDR3. The V gene end was trimmed by 3 bases and the J gene end by 6 bases; junction bases not matched to a gene: 15. CDR1 is DFQATT and CDR2 is SNEGSKA in the germline V gene (reference sequence). The DNA for the CDR3 is TGCAGTGCTAGGATGGGCCGCACAGGGGGGCGACATGAAAAACTGTTTTTT. It encodes CSARMGRTGGRHEKLFF.

This clonotype appeared a few times. The chain combines TRBV24-1 with TRBJ2-6; unclear D gene. The CDR3 loop spans 16 amino acids. Germline CDR1 is KGHDR and CDR2 is SFDVKD. Trimming took off 4 bases at V and 0 bases at J, with 9 bases between the two ends. CDR3 DNA sequence: TGTGCCACCAGTGAACGCGGAATCTCTGGGGCCAACGTCCTGACTTTC. It is translated as CATSERGISGANVLTF.

This clonotype was picked up many times. The chain recombines TRBV6-1 with TRBJ1-5; TRBD1 is a possible D gene (6 bases). Looked up from germline, CDR1 is MNHNS and CDR2 is SASEGT. V was pared by 7 bases and J by 5 bases, with 18 bases between. The CDR3 is 15 residues long. CDR3 coding DNA: TGTGCCAGCATCCCGGACAGCGCGGGTTATCAGCCCCAGCATTTT. Its translation: CASIPDSAGYQPQHF.

This clonotype has at least ten counts. The chain is built from TRBV28 and TRBJ1-2; maybe TRBD1 (5 bases). The CDR3 loop spans 12 amino acids. V dropped 7 bases and J dropped 8 bases, with 14 bases sitting between them. Germline V gene data show CDR1 as MDHEN and CDR2 as SYDVKM. The CDR3 loop is CASTPRGTGYTF. The CDR3 region has the DNA TGTGCCAGCACTCCCCGGGGGACCGGCTACACCTTC.

This clonotype was counted ten times or more. The chain employs TRBV5-1 and TRBJ1-4, with TRBD1 as a possible D gene (5 bases). Germline lookup yields CDR1 SGHRS and CDR2 YFSETQ. The V and J ends lost 4 bases and 7 bases respectively, with 17 bases between them. CDR3 size: 15 residues. The CDR3 DNA is TGCGCCAGCAGCAACCAACGAGCTAGGGGTGAAAAACTGTTTTTT. Translated: CASSNQRARGEKLFF.